Below, 10 T cell receptor beta chains from the same sample are listed, as sequenced in a study of blood T cell repertoires in COVID-19. The assay was immunoSEQ multiplex PCR, and TCRdb's table has in-frame clones only and misses some. The sample shows some 90,000 clones, 89% of them seen only once. Sequencing was performed on peripheral blood. These receptors all come from a middle-aged man with acute or convalescent COVID-19.

The V gene is TRBV27, the J gene TRBJ1-5; D might be TRBD1 (6 bases). Germline-derived CDR1 and CDR2 are MNHEY and SMNVEV (reference sequence). V lost 6 bases and J 4 bases, leaving 16 bases between the germline ends. CDR3 size: 15 residues. CDR3 DNA sequence: TGTGCCAGCAGCACAGAGGGGGTTTATAATCAGCCCCAGCATTTT. This translates into CASSTEGVYNQPQHF.

The V gene is TRBV7-8, the J gene TRBJ1-5; TRBD1 is a possible D gene (6 bases). The CDR3 runs to 14 residues. The V end was cut by 4 bases, the J end by 5 bases, with 12 bases between. Germline V gene lookup returns CDR1 SGHVS and CDR2 FQNEAQ. The CDR3 is CASSSGQQHQPQHF. The CDR3 region has the DNA TGTGCCAGCAGCTCCGGACAGCAGCATCAGCCCCAGCATTTT.

CDR3 bases: TGTGCCAGTAGTAGTGACAGGGTGGCGTTCGAAAAACTGTTTTTT. Translation: CASSSDRVAFEKLFF. This chain uses TRBV19 with TRBJ1-4; 7 bases line up with TRBD1. This CDR3 spans 15 amino acids. Germline V gene data show CDR1 as LNHDA and CDR2 as SQIVND (reference sequence). V shed 4 bases, J shed 8 bases, and the junction held 10 bases outside the gene matches.

The genes are TRBV5-5 and TRBJ1-5, with D perhaps matching TRBD1 (6 bases). Germline lookup yields CDR1 SGHKS and CDR2 YYEKEE (reference sequence). The CDR3 sequence is 14 residues long. The V gene lost 2 bases and the J gene lost 5 bases, with 11 bases spanning the gap. CDR3 sequence (DNA): TGTGCCAGCAGCTTCAGACAGGAAGATCAGCCCCAGCATTTT. This gives the protein CASSFRQEDQPQHF.

This chain joins TRBV7-9 and TRBJ1-1; D not resolved. The V gene's germline CDR1 is SEHNR and CDR2 FQNEAQ (reference sequence). The CDR3 covers 14 residues. V lost 3 bases and J 2 bases, leaving 10 bases between the germline ends. This CDR3 reads CASSLRELNTEAFF. CDR3 DNA: TGTGCCAGCAGCTTGAGAGAACTCAACACTGAAGCTTTCTTT.

J is TRBJ1-4 and V is TRBV28, with D possibly TRBD1 on 5 matching bases. The CDR3 covers 14 residues. Trimming removed 4 bases from V and 2 bases from J, with 8 bases in between. CDR1 and CDR2 from the germline V gene are MDHEN and SYDVKM. The CDR3 region has the DNA TGTGCCAGCAGTTCAGGGTTTACTAATGAAAAACTGTTTTTT. Translation gives CASSSGFTNEKLFF.

The gene calls are TRBV7-8 and TRBJ1-1; no clear D gene. Germline CDR1 is SGHVS and CDR2 is FQNEAQ. The CDR3 covers 15 residues. Trimming removed 2 bases from V and 1 base from J, with 11 bases in between. In nucleotides, the CDR3 is TGTGCCAGCAGCTTAAGTGGGCGACAGAACACTGAAGCTTTCTTT. Translation gives CASSLSGRQNTEAFF. Full variable domain (rest looked up from reference TRBV7-8 and TRBJ1-1): GAGVSQSPRYKVAKRGQDVALRCDPISGHVSLFWYQQALGQGPEFLTYFQNEAQLDKSGLPSDRFFAERPEGSVSTLKIQRTQQEDSAVYLCASSLSGRQNTEAFFGQGTRLTVV.

The chain couples TRBV19 to TRBJ1-1; 8 positions match TRBD1. Unmatched junction bases numbered 7, after V lost 5 bases and J lost 5 bases. Germline CDR1 reads LNHDA; CDR2 reads SQIVND (reference sequence). The CDR3 loop spans 14 amino acids. The CDR3 DNA reads TGTGCCAGTAGTGACCACAGGGGGAGGACTGAAGCTTTCTTT. This sequence encodes CASSDHRGRTEAFF.

V is TRBV4-1 and J is TRBJ2-2; no reliable D call. This CDR3 comprises 16 residues. The germline V gene encodes CDR1 MGHRA and CDR2 YSYEKL. The V and J ends lost 0 bases and 1 base respectively, with 9 bases between them. The CDR3 sequence: CASSQDPGRNTGELFF. The CDR3 DNA reads as TGCGCCAGCAGCCAAGATCCAGGCAGGAACACCGGGGAGCTGTTTTTT.

The CDR3 nucleotides read TGTGCCAGCAGTGGCCGGACAGCTAACTATGGCTACACCTTC. Translation gives CASSGRTANYGYTF. The rearrangement uses TRBV2 and TRBJ1-2; D is perhaps TRBD1 (6 bases). CDR3 size: 14 residues. V was cut by 4 bases and J by 0 bases, with 9 bases left in between. CDR1 and CDR2 (germline): SNHLY, FYNNEI. Supplemented by reference TRBV2 and TRBJ1-2, the full variable domain reads EPEVTQTPSHQVTQMGQEVILRCVPISNHLYFYWYRQILGQKVEFLVSFYNNEISEKSEIFDDQFSVERPDGSNFTLKIRSTKLEDSAMYFCASSGRTANYGYTFGSGTRLTVV.